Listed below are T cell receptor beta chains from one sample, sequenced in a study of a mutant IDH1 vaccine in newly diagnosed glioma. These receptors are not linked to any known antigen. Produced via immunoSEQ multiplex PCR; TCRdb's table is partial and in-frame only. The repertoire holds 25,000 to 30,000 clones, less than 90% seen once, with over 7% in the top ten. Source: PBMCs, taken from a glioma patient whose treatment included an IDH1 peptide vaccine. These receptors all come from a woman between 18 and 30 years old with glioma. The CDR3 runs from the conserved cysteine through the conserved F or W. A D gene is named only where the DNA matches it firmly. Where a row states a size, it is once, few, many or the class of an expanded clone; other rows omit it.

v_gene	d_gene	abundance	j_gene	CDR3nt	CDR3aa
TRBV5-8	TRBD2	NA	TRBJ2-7	TGTGCCAGCAGCTTGCTGGGGACTAGCGGGAGGGCACTCTCCTACGAGCAGTACTTC	CASSLLGTSGRALSYEQYF
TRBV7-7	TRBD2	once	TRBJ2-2	TGTGCTAGCAGCTCAACCGGGACTAGCGTGACCGGGGAGCTGTTTTTT	CASSSTGTSVTGELFF
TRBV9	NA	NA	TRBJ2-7	TGTGCCAGCAGCGTAGGTTCACAGAAAGGTTACGAGCAGTACTTC	CASSVGSQKGYEQYF
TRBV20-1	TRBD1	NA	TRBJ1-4	TGCAGTGCCGCCCGGGACAGTATCTTGATTTTT	CSAARDSILIF
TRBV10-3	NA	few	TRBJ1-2	TGTGCCATTCAAGGGGAACACTTTGGAACTAACTATGGCTACACCTTC	CAIQGEHFGTNYGYTF
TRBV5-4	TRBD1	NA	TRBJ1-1	TGTGCCAGCAGCGACAGGGGGACTGAAGCTTTCTTT	CASSDRGTEAFF
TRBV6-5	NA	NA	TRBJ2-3	TGTGCCAGCAGTTACTCGGAGAGCACAGATACGCAGTATTTT	CASSYSESTDTQYF
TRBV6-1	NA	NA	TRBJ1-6	TGTGCCAGCAGCGAAGACGTACAGAATTCACCCCTCCACTTT	CASSEDVQNSPLHF
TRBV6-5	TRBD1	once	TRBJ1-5	TGTGCCAGCAGTAAGGGACAGGACGGGGTTCAGCCCCAGCATTTT	CASSKGQDGVQPQHF
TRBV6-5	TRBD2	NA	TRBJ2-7	TGTGCCAGCAGAAGGACTAGCATAAGTGAGCAGTACTTC	CASRRTSISEQYF
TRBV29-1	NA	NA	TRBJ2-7	TGCAGCGTTGTACGAGGCAGCTACAGCTCCTACGAGCAGTACTTC	CSVVRGSYSSYEQYF
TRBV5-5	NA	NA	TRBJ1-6	TGTGCCAGCAGCCCCGGGGTCAGCTCCTATAATTCACCCCTCCACTTT	CASSPGVSSYNSPLHF
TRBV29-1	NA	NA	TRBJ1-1	TGCAGCGCGACAGTACAGATCATGAACACTGAAGCTTTCTTT	CSATVQIMNTEAFF
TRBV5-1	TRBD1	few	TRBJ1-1	TGCGCCAGCAGCTTCAGGGGGCAGGGTGAAGCTTTCTTT	CASSFRGQGEAFF
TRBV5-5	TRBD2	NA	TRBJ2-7	TGTGACAAGACTAGCGGGAGGGCCAAGTACGAGCAGTACTTC	CDKTSGRAKYEQYF
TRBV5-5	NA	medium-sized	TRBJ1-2	TGTGCCAGCAGCTTGGGAACCTTGGTGGGCTTACGGGGCTACACCTTC	CASSLGTLVGLRGYTF
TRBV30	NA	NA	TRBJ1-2	TGTGCCGCGGAATGGACGGATACTAACTATGGCTACACCTTC	CAAEWTDTNYGYTF
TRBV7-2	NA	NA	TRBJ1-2	TGTGCCAGCAGCTTAGCGGAAGGGAGCTATGGCTACACCTTC	CASSLAEGSYGYTF
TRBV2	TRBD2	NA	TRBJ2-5	TGTGCCAGCGGACTAGCACGGGTACAAGAGACCCAGTACTTC	CASGLARVQETQYF
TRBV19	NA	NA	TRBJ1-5	TGTGCCAGTAGGACTACAGCGGATAGCAATCAGCCCCAGCATTTT	CASRTTADSNQPQHF
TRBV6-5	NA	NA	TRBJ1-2	TGTGCCAGCAGTAGACAGGCCGCTAACTATGGCTACACCTTC	CASSRQAANYGYTF
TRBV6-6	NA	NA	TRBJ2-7	TGTGCCAGCAGTTACACCTCGTACGAGCAGTACTTC	CASSYTSYEQYF
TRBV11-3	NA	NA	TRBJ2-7	TGTGCCAGCAGCTTATCCGACGAGCAGTACTTC	CASSLSDEQYF
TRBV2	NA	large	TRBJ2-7	TGTGCCAGCAGTGAATGGGGGTACGAGCAGTACTTC	CASSEWGYEQYF
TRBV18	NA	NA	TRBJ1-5	TGTGCCAGCTCACCAGGGGGGGCAGCAGGCAATCAGCCCCAGCATTTT	CASSPGGAAGNQPQHF
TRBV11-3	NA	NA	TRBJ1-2	TGTGCCAGCAGCTTAGGGAAGAGACTCGATGGCTACACCTTC	CASSLGKRLDGYTF
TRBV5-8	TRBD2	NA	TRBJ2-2	TGTGCCAGCAGCTTTAGAGCGGGGGGCACCGGGGAGCTGTTTTTT	CASSFRAGGTGELFF
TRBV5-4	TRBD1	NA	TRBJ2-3	TGTGCCAGCAGTCAGACAGGGGTAGATACGCAGTATTTT	CASSQTGVDTQYF
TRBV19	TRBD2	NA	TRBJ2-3	TGTGCCAGTACCCAGGGAAGCGGGAGGCCCACTCGCGGTACGCAGTATTTT	CASTQGSGRPTRGTQYF